This TCR beta chain comes out of a study of cytomegalovirus exposure and HLA in healthy donors. At sampling all donors were nominally healthy, likely with unrecorded immune exposures. It was with 60 Vbeta and 13 Jbeta primers that the PCR ran. Repertoires were generated with immunoSEQ multiplex PCR, while TCRdb's copy carries only in-frame clones and drops some. The sample includes some 150,000 clones, 55% to 75% of them seen just once. A remark on this clone: Its antigen is as yet unknown.

V was pared by 0 bases and J by 4 bases, with 6 bases between. The CDR3 is 14 residues long. Germline V gene sequence: CDR1 MNHNY, CDR2 SVGAGI (reference sequence). Findings and caveats of the study: About 87% or about 30% of the time was how often most TCR beta V segments were productive, according to an earlier analysis. The authors later found most CMV-associated TCR beta chains appeared HLA-restricted.

The sequencing input was PBMCs. This sequence was found in a man aged 45-65 years in good health and CMV-seropositive. This sequence joins TRBV6-6 and TRBJ2-2; D is possibly TRBD2 (5 bases). The DNA for the CDR3 is TGTGCCAGCAGTTACTCGAGCGGCACCGGGGAGCTGTTTTTT. Amino acids: CASSYSSGTGELFF.